These 28 T cell receptor beta chains were all obtained from the same sample, sequenced in a study of HIV-infected patients and healthy controls. cDNA was made from about 510 ng RNA using alpha and beta constant primers. Using multiplexing indices, alpha and beta chain libraries were generated apart by chain-specific third strand synthesis. A single record per CDR3 protein comes from TCRdb applying MiXCR to the 5' RACE reads. The data contain more than 7,500 distinct CDR3 sequences, roughly 10% of them singletons. All unsorted peripheral T cells were captured because whole blood was used without fractionation. Sequencing was performed on blood, taken before antiretroviral therapy. The receptors were sampled from an adult with HIV infection.

In this sample, this clonotype turned up many times. The genes are TRBV10-3 and TRBJ1-2; no firm D call. Germline V lookup: CDR1 ENHRY, CDR2 SYGVKD. V dropped 6 bases and J dropped 2 bases, with 13 bases sitting between them. CDR3 length: 14 amino acids. The CDR3 nucleotides read TGTGCCATCAGCCCCCTTAAAGAGAACTATGGCTACACCTTC. Translating gives CAISPLKENYGYTF.

This clonotype has a count of ten or more. The V and J genes are TRBV12-3 or TRBV12-4 and TRBJ1-5; D is undetermined. The length of the CDR3 is 14 residues. V was trimmed by 3 bases and J by 6 bases, leaving 12 bases between them. This chain's CDR3 is CASSLMGAGQPQHF. CDR3 sequence (DNA): TGTGCCAGCAGTTTGATGGGAGCCGGTCAGCCCCAGCATTTT.

At least ten counts were recorded for this clonotype. The rearrangement joins TRBV6-5 to TRBJ2-7; D possibly corresponds to TRBD1 (6 bases). The CDR3 is made up of 13 amino acids. V was pared by 7 bases and J by 5 bases, with 15 bases between. Germline CDR1 reads MNHEY; CDR2 reads SVGAGI. The CDR3 DNA reads TGTGCCAGCACCGAAGACAGGTTCCACGAGCAGTACTTC. Amino acid sequence: CASTEDRFHEQYF.

Ten or more counts support this clonotype. The V gene is TRBV6-6, the J gene TRBJ2-7; D tentatively reads TRBD1 or TRBD2 (6 bases each). Germline CDR1 MNHNY, CDR2 SVGAGI (reference sequence). Trimming removed 0 bases from V and 4 bases from J, with 10 bases in between. This CDR3 is built from 14 residues. CDR3 in DNA: TGTGCCAGCAGTTACTCGGGAGGACAGTACGAGCAGTACTTC. Its translation is CASSYSGGQYEQYF.

By share, this clonotype counts as medium-sized (0.01 to 0.1%). V gene TRBV4-1 combines with J gene TRBJ2-3, with D unclear. V lost 0 bases to trimming and J lost 0 bases, with 7 bases between them. From germline, CDR1 is MGHRA and CDR2 YSYEKL. CDR3 length: 15 amino acids. The CDR3 DNA sequence: TGCGCCAGCAGCCAAGATCCAGGCAGCACAGATACGCAGTATTTT. As protein: CASSQDPGSTDTQYF.

This clonotype was observed many times. The genes are TRBV6-2 or TRBV6-3 and TRBJ2-7; 8 positions agree with TRBD2. Germline V CDR1 and CDR2: MNHEY, SVGEGT. The CDR3 totals 15 residues. The J segment lost 1 base and the V segment lost 5 bases, leaving 7 bases of the junction unmatched. CDR3 nucleotide sequence: TGTGCCAGCAGTATCCTAGCGGGTGGATCCTACGAGCAGTACTTC. Protein: CASSILAGGSYEQYF.

Many counts were recorded for this clonotype. The rearrangement uses TRBV7-2 and TRBJ1-1; 7 nucleotides agree with TRBD1. This CDR3 comprises 16 residues. The J segment lost 4 bases and the V segment lost 4 bases, leaving 12 bases of the junction unmatched. Germline CDR1 is SGHTA and CDR2 is FQGNSA. CDR3 sequence reads: CASSSLGQPTFTEAFF. CDR3 DNA sequence: TGTGCCAGCAGCTCCTTGGGACAGCCAACATTCACTGAAGCTTTCTTT.

This clonotype was detected many times. This chain links TRBV2 with TRBJ2-3; D might be TRBD1 (6 bases). Germline values: CDR1 SNHLY, CDR2 FYNNEI. V lost 0 bases and J 6 bases, leaving 13 bases between the germline ends. The CDR3 spans 15 residues. CDR3 amino acids: CASSEAQGRADTQYF. The CDR3 region has the DNA TGTGCCAGCAGTGAAGCCCAGGGGCGAGCGGATACGCAGTATTTT.

This clonotype is termed medium-sized. The chain employs TRBV6-1 and TRBJ2-1, with 10 bases matching TRBD2. Trimming at V came to 2 bases and at J to 7 bases, leaving 11 bases not matched to a gene. Germline CDR1 MNHNS, CDR2 SASEGT. This CDR3 region has 17 residues. CDR3 sequence: CASSEQVLAGDGNEQFF. The CDR3 region has the DNA TGTGCCAGCAGTGAACAGGTTCTAGCGGGAGATGGTAATGAGCAGTTCTTC.

By proportion, this clonotype is medium-sized. This chain connects TRBV5-6 to TRBJ2-7; 8 bases line up with TRBD1. This CDR3 is built from 16 residues. J lost 0 bases, V lost 0 bases, and 5 bases had no gene match. Germline-derived CDR1 and CDR2 are SGHDT and YYEEEE. The CDR3 loop is CASSLVGQASSYEQYF. CDR3 nucleotides: TGTGCCAGCAGCTTGGTGGGACAGGCGAGCTCCTACGAGCAGTACTTC.

By proportion, this clonotype is medium-sized. This chain uses TRBV5-4 with TRBJ2-7; TRBD2 agrees at 14 bases. This CDR3 comprises 14 residues. Germline CDR1 is SGHNT and CDR2 is YYREEE (reference sequence). V shed 5 bases and J 4 bases; nucleotides not matched to a gene: 2. As DNA, the CDR3 is TGTGCCAGCAGTGGGACTAGCGGGAGTTACGAGCAGTACTTC. Protein: CASSGTSGSYEQYF.

The rearrangement joins TRBV28 to TRBJ2-1; D unresolved. This CDR3 comprises 11 residues. CDR1 is MDHEN, CDR2 SYDVKM, per germline. The V end was cut by 6 bases, the J end by 8 bases, with 8 bases between. This chain's CDR3 is CASSLTYEQFF. CDR3 DNA sequence: TGTGCCAGCAGCCTCACCTATGAGCAGTTCTTC.

This clonotype was recorded at least ten times. The CDR3, as DNA: TGTGCCAGCAGCCCCGGACTAGGGGAGACCCAGTACTTC. Amino acids: CASSPGLGETQYF. The chain couples TRBV7-3 to TRBJ2-5; 7 positions match TRBD2. V lost 5 bases and J lost 5; bases outside the gene matches: 5. The CDR3 loop spans 13 amino acids. Germline CDR1 and CDR2: SGHTA and FQGTGA.

This clonotype has more than one count but fewer than ten. The chain carries TRBV29-1 and TRBJ1-1; perhaps TRBD1 as D (5 bases). The CDR3 runs to 14 residues. V was trimmed by 3 bases and J by 5 bases, leaving 16 bases between them. Germline lookup yields CDR1 SQVTM and CDR2 ANQGSEA. CDR3 loop: CSVDPRGGGTEAFF. The CDR3 DNA reads TGCAGCGTTGACCCCCGGGGGGGGGGTACTGAAGCTTTCTTT.

This chain links TRBV6-5 with TRBJ1-2, with 10 bases identical to TRBD1. The germline CDR1 and CDR2 sequences are MNHEY and SVGAGI. The CDR3 consists of 15 residues. With V trimmed by 6 bases and J by 7 bases, 11 bases remained unmatched. CDR3 sequence: CASSARDRGRSGYTF. The CDR3 coding sequence is TGTGCCAGCAGCGCCAGAGACAGGGGGCGGAGTGGCTACACCTTC.

This clonotype was recorded many times. The rearrangement joins TRBV6-6 to TRBJ2-7; TRBD1 matches 7 bases. From germline, CDR1 is MNHNY and CDR2 SVGAGI (reference sequence). Germline trimming cut 5 bases from V and 3 bases from J; bases unmatched to any gene: 10. The CDR3 extends over 15 amino acids. The CDR3 region is CASSPLDRYSYEQYF. Written as DNA, the CDR3 is TGTGCCAGCAGTCCACTGGACAGGTACAGCTACGAGCAGTACTTC.

This clonotype was seen repeatedly, ten times or more. The chain recombines TRBV25-1 with TRBJ2-7; weak D call: TRBD1 (5 bases). The CDR3 length is 14 residues. Germline V gives CDR1 MGHDK, CDR2 SYGVNS. Deletions cut 3 bases from V and 2 bases from J, with 11 bases between. The CDR3 is CASSDGASPYEQYF. The CDR3 DNA is TGTGCCAGCAGTGATGGGGCCTCACCCTACGAGCAGTACTTC.

Details on this clonotype: Given a much more abundant clone one base away, this may be a read error. The chain recombines TRBV13 with TRBJ2-1; D unresolved. The CDR3 loop spans 12 amino acids. Germline V gene data show CDR1 as PRHDT and CDR2 as FYEKMQ (reference sequence). V was clipped by 0 bases and J by 6 bases, with 3 bases between them. CDR3 sequence: CASSLGVNEQFF. The CDR3 coding sequence is TGTGCCAGCAGCTTAGGAGTCAATGAGCAGTTCTTC.

This clonotype appeared many times. The gene calls are TRBV29-1 and TRBJ2-5, with 11 positions matching TRBD2. The length of the CDR3 is 15 residues. Germline CDR1 SQVTM, CDR2 ANQGSEA. Trimming took 1 base from V and 1 from J; bases not matched to a gene: 2. DNA of the CDR3: TGCAGCGTTGAAGGTACTAGCGGGAGCCAAGAGACCCAGTACTTC. It yields the protein CSVEGTSGSQETQYF.

This clonotype occurred many times. The J gene is TRBJ1-6, the V gene TRBV29-1, with 8 bases matching TRBD1. Germline V gene data show CDR1 as SQVTM and CDR2 as ANQGSEA. The CDR3 spans 13 residues. The V segment lost 6 bases and the J segment 7 bases; nucleotides outside the gene matches: 5. As DNA, the CDR3 is TGCAGCGTCGGGACAGGCGGGAATTCACCCCTCCACTTT. As protein: CSVGTGGNSPLHF.

This clonotype is medium-sized (0.01 to 0.1%). The rearrangement links TRBV29-1 to TRBJ1-2; D unresolved. V was shortened by 3 bases and J by 6 bases, with 8 bases between the two germline ends. Germline assignment: CDR1 SQVTM and CDR2 ANQGSEA. CDR3 length equals 11 residues. The CDR3 here is CSVDDGNGYTF. The CDR3 DNA reads TGCAGCGTTGATGATGGGAATGGCTACACCTTC.

In this sample, this clonotype turned up many times. J is TRBJ1-6 and V is TRBV20-1; D might be TRBD1 (5 bases). The ends were cut back, 2 bases at V and 7 bases at J, with 9 bases in the middle. Germline values: CDR1 DFQATT, CDR2 SNEGSKA (reference sequence). The CDR3 spans 13 residues. The DNA of the CDR3 is TGCAGTGCTAGACAGGGCACGAATTCACCCCTCCACTTT. Translating gives CSARQGTNSPLHF.

The chain combines TRBV4-1 with TRBJ2-3; 9 bases align to TRBD2. Germline assignment: CDR1 MGHRA and CDR2 YSYEKL. V was clipped by 3 bases and J by 1 base; unmatched bases: 11. The CDR3 runs to 18 residues. The CDR3 is CASSQPPKREVGTDTQYF. The DNA for the CDR3 is TGCGCCAGCAGCCAGCCCCCGAAGCGGGAGGTGGGCACAGATACGCAGTATTTT.

This clonotype was detected many times. This chain links TRBV7-2 with TRBJ1-1, with TRBD1 as a possible D gene (6 bases). The length of the CDR3 is 14 residues. Trimming removed 5 bases at V and 4 bases at J, with 14 bases between. Germline assignment: CDR1 SGHTA and CDR2 FQGNSA. CDR3 protein: CASSGRGAGTEAFF. DNA for the CDR3: TGTGCCAGCAGCGGGAGGGGGGCGGGCACTGAAGCTTTCTTT.

This clonotype was counted many times. This rearrangement joins TRBV5-8 to TRBJ2-7; D may match TRBD1 or TRBD2 (6 bases each). The CDR3 runs to 15 residues. V lost 4 bases and J lost 2, with 16 bases in between. Germline CDR1 SGHTS, CDR2 YDEGEE. This CDR3 is CASSIFRGRPYEQYF. CDR3 coding DNA: TGTGCCAGCAGCATTTTCCGGGGGCGCCCCTACGAGCAGTACTTC.

This clonotype was found many times. V and J are TRBV6-6 and TRBJ2-1, with 9 bases identical to TRBD1. The germline V gene has CDR1 MNHNY and CDR2 SVGAGI (reference sequence). The CDR3 is made up of 15 amino acids. J was trimmed by 8 bases and V by 4 bases; bases with no gene match: 9. The CDR3 DNA sequence: TGTGCCAGCAGTTCCTCCGGGACAGGGTTGGATGAGCAGTTCTTC. The encoded protein is CASSSSGTGLDEQFF.

This clonotype was observed at least ten times. The chain has TRBV7-6 and TRBJ2-7; the D gene is possibly TRBD1 (7 bases). The CDR3 spans 15 residues. Between the trimmed V and J ends, which lost 5 bases and 3 bases, there was a span of 17 bases. CDR1 and CDR2 from the germline V gene are SGHVS and FNYEAQ. In DNA, the CDR3 is TGTGCCAGCAGCCAACTAGCTGACAGGGTCTACGAGCAGTACTTC. Protein: CASSQLADRVYEQYF.

The rearrangement links TRBV20-1 to TRBJ2-1; D is ambiguous. The V end lost 1 base, the J end lost 3 bases, and 7 bases lay between the germline ends. Germline-derived CDR1 and CDR2 are DFQATT and SNEGSKA (reference sequence). This CDR3 contains 13 residues. The CDR3 DNA is TGCAGTGCTAGAGGACTGATCTACAATGAGCAGTTCTTC. This codes for CSARGLIYNEQFF.